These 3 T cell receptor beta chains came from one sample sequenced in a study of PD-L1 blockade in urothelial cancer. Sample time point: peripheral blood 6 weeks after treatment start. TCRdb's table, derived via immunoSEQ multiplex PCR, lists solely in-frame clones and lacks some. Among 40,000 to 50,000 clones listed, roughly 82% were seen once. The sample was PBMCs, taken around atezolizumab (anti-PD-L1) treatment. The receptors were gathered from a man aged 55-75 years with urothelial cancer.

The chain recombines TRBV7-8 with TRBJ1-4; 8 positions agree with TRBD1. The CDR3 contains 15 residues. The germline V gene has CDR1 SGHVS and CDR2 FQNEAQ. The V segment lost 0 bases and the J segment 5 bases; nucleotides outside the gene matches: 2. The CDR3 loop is CASSLADRENEKLFF. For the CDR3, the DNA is TGTGCCAGCAGCTTAGCGGACAGGGAAAATGAAAAACTGTTTTTT.

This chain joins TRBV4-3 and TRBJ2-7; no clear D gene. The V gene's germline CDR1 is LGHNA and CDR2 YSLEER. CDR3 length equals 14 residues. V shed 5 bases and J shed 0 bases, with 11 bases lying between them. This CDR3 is CASSYERTSYEQYF. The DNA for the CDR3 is TGCGCCAGCAGCTACGAGCGCACCTCCTACGAGCAGTACTTC.

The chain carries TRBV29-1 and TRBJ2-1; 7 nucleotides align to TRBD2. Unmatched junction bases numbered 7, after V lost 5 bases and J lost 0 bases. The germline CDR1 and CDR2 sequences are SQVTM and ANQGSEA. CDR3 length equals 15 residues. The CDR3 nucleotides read TGCAGCGTTCTTAGCGGGCAACGCTCCTACAATGAGCAGTTCTTC. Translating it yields CSVLSGQRSYNEQFF.